This T cell receptor (beta chain) was recovered during a study of Graves' ophthalmopathy and Graves' hyperthyroidism. Across the whole study: The study drew peripheral blood at initial diagnosis, before any treatment.

Diagnosis relied on clinical symptoms, serum thyroxine, TRAb, thyroid ultrasound and orbital computed tomography. The authors used Ficoll-Paque density gradient centrifugation to separate PBMCs. The input was approximately 10 ml of fresh peripheral blood. This clonotype appeared many times. The antigen is unknown. General study findings and limits: Most thyroid clonotypes with frequency above 0.001 were detected in blood too.

With 5 bases removed from V and 9 bases from J, the gap between germline ends came to 11 bases. In germline, CDR1 is MDHEN, CDR2 SYDVKM. The CDR3 has 12 residues. For repertoire sequencing, the TCR beta CDR3 regions were amplified from RNA transcripts. RT-PCR was first run with HTBI primers, then multiplex PCR in a second round. TCRdb recomputed calls from the multiplex PCR reads with MiXCR, one row per CDR3 protein. Of approximately 330,000 distinct CDR3 sequences in the sample, roughly 15% were seen once. The sample was peripheral blood. This chain joins TRBV28 and TRBJ2-4; D gene unclear. The sequence derives from an adult man with Graves' ophthalmopathy. The CDR3: CASSTRFGIQYF. The CDR3 DNA reads as TGTGCCAGCAGTACCCGATTTGGCATTCAGTACTTC. The complete variable domain, with remaining parts taken from reference TRBV28 and TRBJ2-4, reads DVKVTQSSRYLVKRTGEKVFLECVQDMDHENMFWYRQDPGLGLRLIYFSYDVKMKEKGDIPEGYSVSREKKERFSLILESASTNQTSMYLCASSTRFGIQYFGAGTRLSVL.